Detailed here is one T cell receptor beta chain. As yet, its antigen is unknown. The sample comes from a study of blood T cells in healthy people across ages. Study outcomes and limitations: A roughly linear fall in TCR beta diversity per million T cells was seen with increasing age.

Then a second PCR, running roughly 7 to 11 cycles, was carried out with a sample-barcoded 5' primer and a J-beta primer mix. TCRdb re-called the 5' RACE reads through MiXCR, storing one row per CDR3 protein. The table records about 1.4 million distinct CDR3 sequences, almost 60% of them present only once. Per the germline V gene, CDR1 is KGHDR and CDR2 is SFDVKD. The CDR3 sequence is 15 residues long. V was shortened by 5 bases and J by 2 bases, with 14 bases between the two germline ends. The chain carries TRBV24-1 and TRBJ2-5, with D unresolved. The clonotype originates from a man between 18 and 35 years old in good health. Sequencing used blood. The CDR3 nucleotides are TGTGCCACCAGTGCTTACGGGCGCCAGCAAGAGACCCAGTACTTC. Translated: CATSAYGRQQETQYF.